The 14 T cell receptor beta chains below come from one sample, sequenced in a study of cytomegalovirus exposure and HLA in healthy donors. PCR was performed using 60 Vbeta and 13 Jbeta primers. The method was immunoSEQ multiplex PCR; TCRdb's version includes in-frame clones alone and lacks a portion of them. The table records 100,000 to 150,000 clones, 81% of them present only once. Material for sequencing was PBMCs. Receptors originate from a man aged 18 to 30 in good health and CMV-seropositive.

The V and J genes are TRBV5-1 and TRBJ1-1, with 7 bases aligning to TRBD1. V dropped 8 bases and J dropped 0; count of bases not matched to a gene: 4. This CDR3 comprises 13 residues. In germline, CDR1 is SGHRS, CDR2 YFSETQ. CDR3: CASHRGLNTEAFF. Written as DNA, the CDR3 is TGCGCCAGTCACAGGGGTTTGAACACTGAAGCTTTCTTT.

Only one count was recorded for this clone. The chain links TRBV7-6 to TRBJ2-7, with D maybe TRBD2 (5 bases). The ends were cut back, 5 bases at V and 2 bases at J, with 10 bases in the middle. Germline CDR1 reads SGHVS; CDR2 reads FNYEAQ. There are 13 residues in the CDR3. The CDR3 sequence is CASSNRGTYEQYF. The CDR3 DNA reads as TGTGCCAGCAGCAATCGAGGGACCTACGAGCAGTACTTC.

J is TRBJ2-6 and V is TRBV9; 9 bases fit TRBD2. Losses at the gene ends were 4 bases for V and 2 bases for J; bases not matched to a gene: 13. The germline V gene has CDR1 SGDLS and CDR2 YYNGEE. This CDR3 is 19 amino acids long. The CDR3 nucleotides read TGTGCCAGCAGCTCCTTAGCGGGAGTGTTCCCCCCTGGGGCCAACGTCCTGACTTTC. The encoded protein is CASSSLAGVFPPGANVLTF.

The chain links TRBV21-1 to TRBJ1-5; the listed D gene, TRBD1, was not tested against the DNA. TRBV21-1 is designated a pseudogene. The CDR3 is 15 amino acids. This CDR3 reads CASRMDRGGDQPQHF. The CDR3 nucleotides read TGTGCCAGCAGGATGGACAGGGGAGGGGATCAGCCCCAGCATTTT.

This clone was observed a handful of times. This sequence joins TRBV4-3 and TRBJ2-7; 7 bases line up with TRBD2. Germline values: CDR1 LGHNA, CDR2 YSLEER. J gave up 4 bases and V 0 bases, and 9 bases lay outside the gene matches. The CDR3 consists of 16 residues. This CDR3 reads CASSQDLVAGPYEQYF. In DNA form, the CDR3 reads TGCGCCAGCAGCCAAGATTTGGTAGCGGGCCCGTACGAGCAGTACTTC.

This clone was detected a few times. The CDR3 nucleotides are TGCAGTGCTCCCAGGGCCGCTGAAGCTTTCTTT. Translated, it gives CSAPRAAEAFF. V gene TRBV20-1 combines with J gene TRBJ1-1, with a tentative D call TRBD1 (5 bases). Germline values: CDR1 DFQATT, CDR2 SNEGSKA (reference sequence). Deletions cut 5 bases from V and 6 bases from J, with 10 bases between. CDR3 size: 11 residues.

This chain links TRBV10-3 with TRBJ1-3; D unclear. Looked up from germline, CDR1 is ENHRY and CDR2 is SYGVKD. With 7 bases removed from V and 0 bases from J, the gap between germline ends came to 10 bases. The CDR3 contains 14 residues. The CDR3 reads CAITPSNSGNTIYF. The CDR3 nucleotides are TGTGCCATCACCCCATCTAACTCTGGAAACACCATATATTTT.

CDR3 sequence reads: CASSALDRGNTEAFF. In DNA, the CDR3 is TGTGCCAGTAGTGCCCTGGACAGGGGAAACACTGAAGCTTTCTTT. The chain is built from TRBV19 and TRBJ1-1; 9 bases are a match to TRBD1. The CDR3 has 15 amino acids. The junction had 6 bases not matched to a gene; V was cut back by 5 bases and J by 2 bases. CDR1 and CDR2 from the germline V gene are LNHDA and SQIVND (reference sequence). The whole variable domain, filled in from reference TRBV19 and TRBJ1-1, reads DGGITQSPKYLFRKEGQNVTLSCEQNLNHDAMYWYRQDPGQGLRLIYYSQIVNDFQKGDIAEGYSVSREKKESFPLTVTSAQKNPTAFYLCASSALDRGNTEAFFGQGTRLTVV.

This clone was observed once. The gene calls are TRBV13 and TRBJ2-3, with 7 positions matching TRBD2. The CDR3 has 16 residues. CDR1 is PRHDT and CDR2 is FYEKMQ in the germline V gene (reference sequence). V was clipped by 0 bases and J by 2 bases; unmatched bases: 5. The CDR3 protein is CASSLGGGSPTDTQYF. The CDR3 bases are TGTGCCAGCAGCTTAGGCGGCGGGAGCCCCACAGATACGCAGTATTTT.

The V call is TRBV27, the J call TRBJ2-7; possible D gene TRBD1, 6 bases. Germline V gives CDR1 MNHEY, CDR2 SMNVEV (reference sequence). This CDR3 has 15 amino acids. The V gene lost 7 bases and the J gene lost 3 bases, with 19 bases spanning the gap. The CDR3, as DNA: TGTGCCAGCAAATTGCGGGCAGGGGAAAGCTACGAGCAGTACTTC. Amino acids: CASKLRAGESYEQYF.

CDR3 in amino acids: CASSAPGTGNEQYF. For the CDR3, the DNA is TGTGCCAGCAGTGCACCGGGGACAGGGAACGAGCAGTACTTC. The J gene is TRBJ2-7, the V gene TRBV6-6, with TRBD1 identical over 9 bases. CDR1 is MNHNY, CDR2 SVGAGI, per germline (reference sequence). CDR3 size: 14 residues. V shed 5 bases and J 5 bases; nucleotides not matched to a gene: 7.

V is TRBV7-9 and J is TRBJ2-7; D perhaps matches TRBD1 (5 bases). Germline V lookup: CDR1 SEHNR, CDR2 FQNEAQ (reference sequence). This CDR3 has 12 residues. The V end lost 7 bases, the J end lost 5 bases, and 12 bases lay between the germline ends. The CDR3 nucleotides read TGTGCCAGCAATACAGGTCGCGACGAGCAGTACTTC. It codes for CASNTGRDEQYF.

A single count supports this clone. The chain combines TRBV2 with TRBJ1-5; D call uncertain. There are 13 residues in the CDR3. The V gene lost 7 bases and the J gene lost 0 bases, with 7 bases spanning the gap. Germline values: CDR1 SNHLY, CDR2 FYNNEI. CDR3 bases: TGTGCCAGCAAAGCTAATAGCAATCAGCCCCAGCATTTT. Amino acid sequence: CASKANSNQPQHF.

This chain connects TRBV6-6 to TRBJ2-3; D uncertain. Germline V lookup: CDR1 MNHNY, CDR2 SVGAGI (reference sequence). Trimming took off 4 bases at V and 0 bases at J, with 8 bases between the two ends. This CDR3 region has 14 residues. CDR3 loop: CASSWRLSTDTQYF. The CDR3 DNA sequence: TGTGCCAGCAGTTGGAGACTCAGCACAGATACGCAGTATTTT.